This T cell receptor beta chain was found in a study of blood T cell repertoires in COVID-19. Study overall: Sources were T cells, B-cell-depleted T cells, or PBMCs; the material itself was cDNA or gDNA.

CDR3 length: 17 residues. Germline CDR1 is SGHTA and CDR2 is FQGNSA. Trimming cost V 0 bases and J 2 bases, with 16 bases left between them. TCRdb's copy holds only in-frame clones and misses some; the assay was immunoSEQ multiplex PCR. This table has roughly 250,000 clones, 87% appearing once. This rearrangement joins TRBV7-2 to TRBJ1-2; tentative D call: TRBD1 (6 bases). Sequences were obtained from PBMCs or T cells enriched from blood (not recorded which). This TCR was recovered from a woman aged 25 to 39 with acute COVID-19. CDR3 DNA sequence: TGTGCCAGCAGCTTAGCAAGGGTCGGCCAGGGGAACTATGGCTACACCTTC. The encoded protein is CASSLARVGQGNYGYTF.